A single sample is the source of the 26 T cell receptor beta chains below, sequenced in a study of T cell responses to AZD1222 COVID-19 vaccine. This table comes from immunoSEQ multiplex PCR, and its TCRdb copy is limited to in-frame clones, with some not included. The sample includes fewer than 130,000 clones, 87% of them seen just once. This specimen consisted of peripheral blood, obtained 28 days after the second AZD1222 dose. These TCRs come from an adult who received the AZD1222 COVID-19 vaccine.

The V and J genes are TRBV2 and TRBJ2-2; a possible D gene is TRBD1 (6 bases). The CDR3 spans 14 residues. Between the trimmed V and J ends, which lost 6 bases and 1 base, there was a span of 9 bases. The germline CDR1 and CDR2 sequences are SNHLY and FYNNEI. CDR3 region: CASRDSVNTGELFF. The CDR3 region has the DNA TGTGCCAGCAGGGACAGCGTGAACACCGGGGAGCTGTTTTTT.

V and J are TRBV6-1 and TRBJ2-1; 10 positions match TRBD2. The CDR3 spans 15 residues. The germline V gene has CDR1 MNHNS and CDR2 SASEGT. With 1 base clipped from V and 9 bases from J, the junction kept 6 bases outside the gene matches. The CDR3 region is CASSEEISGRAEQFF. The CDR3 region has the DNA TGTGCCAGCAGTGAAGAGATAAGCGGGAGGGCTGAGCAGTTCTTC.

J is TRBJ2-7 and V is TRBV7-2, with D perhaps TRBD1 (6 bases). This CDR3 is built from 12 residues. The ends were cut back, 3 bases at V and 4 bases at J, with 7 bases in the middle. Germline assignment: CDR1 SGHTA and CDR2 FQGNSA. This CDR3 reads CASSFTGYEQYF. CDR3 in DNA: TGTGCCAGCAGCTTTACAGGGTACGAGCAGTACTTC.

V gene TRBV6-5 combines with J gene TRBJ1-2; D possibly corresponds to TRBD1 (6 bases). V was trimmed by 7 bases and J by 8 bases, leaving 23 bases between them. CDR1 and CDR2 (germline): MNHEY, SVGAGI. The CDR3 totals 15 residues. CDR3: CASTPRGGLSRGYTF. The CDR3 DNA sequence: TGTGCCAGCACCCCCAGAGGGGGACTTTCCCGAGGCTACACCTTC.

The chain links TRBV4-1 to TRBJ1-6; maybe TRBD1 (6 bases). This CDR3 is built from 20 residues. Trimming removed 0 bases at V and 0 bases at J, with 18 bases between. Germline assignment: CDR1 MGHRA and CDR2 YSYEKL. CDR3 sequence reads: CASSQEPHLQGGSYNSPLHF. The CDR3 region has the DNA TGCGCCAGCAGCCAAGAACCCCACCTACAGGGCGGCTCCTATAATTCACCCCTCCACTTT.

This rearrangement joins TRBV3-1 (or the pseudogene TRBV3-2) to TRBJ2-3, with D possibly matching TRBD2 (5 bases). Trimming removed 4 bases at V and 4 bases at J, with 9 bases between. The CDR3 contains 13 residues. The V gene's germline CDR1 is LGHDT and CDR2 YNNKEL (reference sequence). The CDR3 DNA follows: TGTGCCAGCAGCCCTAGCCCCGCAGATACGCAGTATTTT. This gives the protein CASSPSPADTQYF.

The rearrangement joins TRBV6-5 to TRBJ2-7, with D unresolved. The length of the CDR3 is 13 residues. V lost 6 bases, J lost 1 base, and 10 bases lay in between. CDR1 and CDR2 from the germline V gene are MNHEY and SVGAGI. CDR3 sequence: CASRMAASYEQYF. The CDR3 DNA follows: TGTGCCAGCAGAATGGCAGCTTCCTACGAGCAGTACTTC.

The chain is built from TRBV18 and TRBJ2-1; 9 positions match TRBD2. The CDR3 runs 15 residues. After removal of 2 bases from V and 6 bases from J, the junction contained 5 bases not matched to a gene. Germline values: CDR1 KGHSH, CDR2 LQKENI. CDR3 protein: CASSPSSGRTNEQFF. The DNA for the CDR3 is TGTGCCAGCTCACCAAGTAGCGGGAGAACCAATGAGCAGTTCTTC.

The chain combines TRBV6-6 with TRBJ2-5; TRBD1 matches at 10 bases. The length of the CDR3 is 16 residues. Trimming took 0 bases from V and 7 from J; bases not matched to a gene: 8. Germline V lookup: CDR1 MNHNY, CDR2 SVGAGI (reference sequence). DNA of the CDR3: TGTGCCAGCAGTTACTCTGGTGGGGACAGGGGTGTGACCCAGTACTTC. As protein: CASSYSGGDRGVTQYF.

V usage is TRBV5-1 and J usage is TRBJ2-7; the D call may be TRBD1 or TRBD2 (5 bases each). Germline-derived CDR1 and CDR2 are SGHRS and YFSETQ. The ends were cut back, 4 bases at V and 3 bases at J, with 14 bases in the middle. The CDR3 runs to 14 residues. The DNA for the CDR3 is TGCGCCAGCAGCCTCCGGGACGCAAGCTACGAGCAGTACTTC. Translation gives CASSLRDASYEQYF.

The chain uses TRBV18 and TRBJ1-1, with D unresolved. The CDR3 covers 15 residues. Trimming took off 4 bases at V and 0 bases at J, with 12 bases between the two ends. Germline lookup yields CDR1 KGHSH and CDR2 LQKENI. The DNA for the CDR3 is TGTGCCAGCTCACGGCAGAATGCGATGAACACTGAAGCTTTCTTT. Amino acid sequence: CASSRQNAMNTEAFF.

Only one count was recorded for this clone. This rearrangement joins TRBV20-1 to TRBJ2-3; 9 nucleotides align to TRBD2. Trimming removed 3 bases from V and 3 bases from J; junction bases left unmatched: 10. There are 16 residues in the CDR3. The germline V gene has CDR1 DFQATT and CDR2 SNEGSKA (reference sequence). CDR3 nucleotides: TGCAGTGCTAGTGGAAGTGCGGGAGGGCCTACAGATACGCAGTATTTT. Amino acid sequence: CSASGSAGGPTDTQYF.

This clone was seen once. V is TRBV3-1 (or the pseudogene TRBV3-2) and J is TRBJ1-2; no clear D. In germline, CDR1 is LGHDT, CDR2 YNNKEL (reference sequence). The CDR3 consists of 15 residues. Trimming removed 1 base from V and 0 bases from J, with 9 bases in between. The CDR3 DNA reads as TGTGCCAGCAGCCAAGGAATAGAACCTAACTATGGCTACACCTTC. Its translation: CASSQGIEPNYGYTF.

The chain has TRBV5-4 and TRBJ2-1; D is unclear. CDR1 is SGHNT, CDR2 YYREEE, per germline (reference sequence). The CDR3 has 15 residues. The V and J ends lost 0 bases and 3 bases respectively, with 10 bases between them. CDR3 protein: CASSLALVGYNEQFF. CDR3 bases: TGTGCCAGCAGCTTGGCTCTAGTAGGCTACAATGAGCAGTTCTTC.

The gene calls are TRBV30 and TRBJ2-7; TRBD2 aligns across 11 bases. CDR3 length: 17 amino acids. The V segment lost 2 bases and the J segment 4 bases; nucleotides outside the gene matches: 13. Germline lookup yields CDR1 GTSNPN and CDR2 SVGIG (reference sequence). In DNA, the CDR3 is TGTGCCTGGAGTCTCTACCCCCCCACTAGCGGGAGTTACGAGCAGTACTTC. This sequence encodes CAWSLYPPTSGSYEQYF.

This chain joins TRBV24-1 and TRBJ1-2, with 8 bases matching TRBD1. Germline values: CDR1 KGHDR, CDR2 SFDVKD. There are 14 residues in the CDR3. Trimming cost V 3 bases and J 6 bases; bases outside gene matches: 5. The CDR3 sequence: CATSDGRGLDGYTF. The CDR3 region has the DNA TGTGCCACCAGTGATGGCAGGGGGCTGGATGGCTACACCTTC.

The V gene is TRBV6-4, the J gene TRBJ2-3, with TRBD2 matching over 8 bases. The germline V gene encodes CDR1 MRHNA and CDR2 SNTAGT. CDR3 length equals 15 residues. V lost 8 bases, J lost 4 bases, and 11 bases stayed unmatched. The chain's CDR3 is CASSLAGGRADTQYF. In DNA form, the CDR3 reads TGTGCCAGCTCTTTGGCGGGAGGCCGGGCAGATACGCAGTATTTT.

The table lists this clone with a few counts. The chain uses TRBV18 and TRBJ2-5; no definite D call. This CDR3 is built from 13 residues. Germline V CDR1 and CDR2: KGHSH, LQKENI. V shed 3 bases and J shed 4 bases, with 9 bases lying between them. The CDR3 region is CASSPDLGETQYF. The CDR3 nucleotides are TGTGCCAGCTCACCTGACCTAGGAGAGACCCAGTACTTC.

CDR3 sequence (DNA): TGTGCCAGCAGCCGGGGGAGGGGTAACTATGGCTACACCTTC. Its protein is CASSRGRGNYGYTF. The rearrangement links TRBV28 to TRBJ1-2, with D perhaps TRBD1 (5 bases). V was pared by 6 bases and J by 1 base, with 12 bases between. The CDR3 is 14 amino acids. Germline values: CDR1 MDHEN, CDR2 SYDVKM.

This clone has a single count. The V and J genes are TRBV28 and TRBJ2-3, with D possibly matching TRBD2 (7 bases). V lost 6 bases to trimming and J lost 2 bases, with 24 bases between them. The CDR3 extends over 18 amino acids. The germline V gene encodes CDR1 MDHEN and CDR2 SYDVKM. DNA of the CDR3: TGTGCCAGCAGCACAGGACTAAGCGGGGACACCTACACAGATACGCAGTATTTT. It translates to CASSTGLSGDTYTDTQYF.

This chain links TRBV7-3 with TRBJ2-1; D not resolved. In germline, CDR1 is SGHTA, CDR2 FQGTGA. The CDR3 totals 15 residues. The germline V and J ends were trimmed by 3 bases and 6 bases, with 15 bases remaining between them. This CDR3 is CASSFSGPPGNEQFF. For the CDR3, the DNA is TGTGCCAGCAGCTTTAGTGGACCGCCGGGCAATGAGCAGTTCTTC.

The V and J genes are TRBV6-2 or TRBV6-3 and TRBJ2-1; 8 positions match TRBD2. In germline, CDR1 is MNHEY, CDR2 SVGEGT. The junction had 2 bases not matched to a gene; V was cut back by 1 base and J by 3 bases. The CDR3 loop spans 15 amino acids. CDR3 region: CASSYYTSGYNEQFF. CDR3 in DNA: TGTGCCAGCAGTTACTATACTAGCGGCTACAATGAGCAGTTCTTC.

This rearrangement joins TRBV12-3 or TRBV12-4 to TRBJ1-5; maybe TRBD1 (5 bases). Trimming stripped 6 bases from V and 3 bases from J, with 9 bases between. The CDR3 extends over 13 amino acids. CDR3 protein: CASSQGFNQPQHF. CDR3 bases: TGTGCCAGCAGCCAGGGATTCAATCAGCCCCAGCATTTT.

The gene calls are TRBV5-1 and TRBJ1-1; D unresolved. Trimming removed 5 bases at V and 4 bases at J, with 12 bases between. The CDR3 contains 13 residues. Per germline, CDR1 SGHRS and CDR2 YFSETQ. CDR3: CASRNMGVTEAFF. In DNA, the CDR3 is TGCGCCAGCAGGAATATGGGTGTCACTGAAGCTTTCTTT.

This clone has a single count. The chain is built from TRBV11-2 and TRBJ2-1; D is ambiguous. V was cut by 1 base and J by 0 bases, with 7 bases left in between. The CDR3 sequence is 15 residues long. Per germline, CDR1 SGHAT and CDR2 FQNNGV. This CDR3 is CASSLVIRSYNEQFF. DNA for the CDR3: TGTGCCAGCAGCTTAGTCATTCGCTCCTACAATGAGCAGTTCTTC.

The rearrangement links TRBV27 to TRBJ2-7; D not certain. The germline CDR1 and CDR2 sequences are MNHEY and SMNVEV (reference sequence). V was cut by 1 base and J by 8 bases, with 15 bases left in between. This CDR3 has 14 amino acids. In DNA form, the CDR3 reads TGTGCCAGCAGTTTATACGAGACTGGAGCTAAGCAGTACTTC. It specifies CASSLYETGAKQYF.